The 29 T cell receptor beta chains presented below share a single source sample, sequenced in a study of CD8+ T cells in alopecia areata. The authors extracted RNA and reverse transcribed it into cDNA as the sequencing template. Using immunoSEQ multiplex PCR, the repertoire was profiled, and TCRdb retains in-frame clones only, with some absent. The profile covers about 190,000 clones, with 50% to 60% appearing a single time and 0.65% to 0.7% taken by the ten largest. Indicated treatment: oral pan-JAK inhibitor, 5-10 mg twice daily. The starting material was CD4+ T cells sorted from blood, obtained at week 4, from a patient treated with tofacitinib. Every receptor here comes from a human donor with alopecia areata.

The chain employs TRBV29-1 and TRBJ1-5; D is possibly TRBD1 (5 bases). This CDR3 has 13 amino acids. Looked up from germline, CDR1 is SQVTM and CDR2 is ANQGSEA. V was trimmed by 4 bases and J by 1 base, leaving 8 bases between them. CDR3 DNA: TGCAGCGTTGTATGGGGGAGCAATCAGCCCCAGCATTTT. Translated, it gives CSVVWGSNQPQHF.

CDR3 nucleotides: TGCGCCAGCAGTATCGGACAGGGGAGAAATAATGAGCAGTTCTTC. Its translation: CASSIGQGRNNEQFF. The V and J genes are TRBV5-1 and TRBJ2-1, with 9 nucleotides matching TRBD1. CDR3 length: 15 amino acids. Germline CDR1 reads SGHRS; CDR2 reads YFSETQ. The V gene end was trimmed by 5 bases and the J gene end by 7 bases; junction bases not matched to a gene: 10.

The chain links TRBV29-1 to TRBJ2-2; D call uncertain. This CDR3 is 14 amino acids long. Germline V CDR1 and CDR2: SQVTM, ANQGSEA. The CDR3 bases are TGCGCTACATACCAAATCTCGAACACCGGGGAGCTGTTTTTT. It yields the protein CATYQISNTGELFF.

This clone has a count of ten or more. The chain is built from TRBV6-6 and TRBJ2-7; 10 nucleotides match TRBD2. CDR3 length equals 15 residues. Germline V CDR1 and CDR2: MNHNY, SVGAGI (reference sequence). J was trimmed by 4 bases and V by 5 bases; bases with no gene match: 8. The CDR3 is CASSSGRASLYEQYF. CDR3 nucleotide sequence: TGTGCCAGCAGTAGCGGGAGGGCCAGTTTATACGAGCAGTACTTC.

In its sample, this clone was seen a few times. The gene calls are TRBV7-2 and TRBJ2-3; TRBD1 matches 9 bases. This CDR3 comprises 18 residues. The V and J ends lost 6 bases and 2 bases, in that order; junction bases with no gene match: 15. The germline gives CDR1 SGHTA, CDR2 FQGNSA. CDR3 residues: CASSSTSTGTGYTDTQYF. For the CDR3, the DNA is TGTGCCAGCAGTTCGACAAGCACCGGGACAGGGTACACAGATACGCAGTATTTT.

The gene calls are TRBV6-1 and TRBJ2-1; 7 bases are a match to TRBD2. V lost 3 bases and J lost 2; bases outside the gene matches: 4. The CDR3 covers 15 residues. From germline, CDR1 is MNHNS and CDR2 SASEGT. The CDR3 spells CASSEWGGTYNEQFF. The DNA of the CDR3 is TGTGCCAGCAGTGAGTGGGGGGGGACCTACAATGAGCAGTTCTTC.

The chain combines TRBV4-1 with TRBJ1-5; a possible D gene is TRBD1 (6 bases). Germline-derived CDR1 and CDR2 are MGHRA and YSYEKL. The CDR3 sequence is 17 residues long. Between the trimmed V and J ends, which lost 0 bases and 1 base, there was a span of 13 bases. CDR3 in amino acids: CASSQDRGVRSNQPQHF. Written as DNA, the CDR3 is TGCGCCAGCAGCCAAGATAGGGGGGTTCGAAGCAATCAGCCCCAGCATTTT.

This clone showed up just a few times. This rearrangement joins TRBV15 to TRBJ2-7; D is possibly TRBD1 (5 bases). Deletions cut 1 base from V and 6 bases from J, with 19 bases between. The CDR3 length is 16 residues. CDR1 and CDR2 from the germline V gene are LNHNV and YYDKDF (reference sequence). DNA of the CDR3: TGTGCCACCAGCAGAGTTCCGCAGGGCGGTAGTAGCGAGCAGTACTTC. Translation gives CATSRVPQGGSSEQYF.

The rearrangement uses TRBV28 and TRBJ2-1; TRBD2 agrees at 15 bases. CDR3 length equals 16 residues. Germline trimming cut 5 bases from V and 13 bases from J; bases unmatched to any gene: 12. Germline V CDR1 and CDR2: MDHEN, SYDVKM. CDR3 DNA: TGTGCCAGCAGTATCCGAACCGGACTAGCGGGAGGGGAACAGTTCTTC. It codes for CASSIRTGLAGGEQFF.

Only a few counts were recorded for this clone. The rearrangement links TRBV4-1 to TRBJ1-1; D ambiguous. V was cut by 0 bases and J by 6 bases, with 5 bases left in between. CDR1 is MGHRA and CDR2 is YSYEKL in the germline V gene. CDR3 length: 12 residues. CDR3 sequence: CASSQDLSEAFF. The CDR3 DNA is TGCGCCAGCAGCCAAGATTTGTCTGAAGCTTTCTTT.

The genes are TRBV7-8 and TRBJ2-1, with 8 positions matching TRBD2. Germline CDR1 and CDR2: SGHVS and FQNEAQ. The CDR3 covers 16 residues. Trimming removed 6 bases from V and 8 bases from J; junction bases left unmatched: 15. The DNA for the CDR3 is TGTGCCAGCAGTAGTAGTCGGGAGGGCCCTGCCGATGAGCAGTTCTTC. As protein: CASSSSREGPADEQFF.

This clone has only a few counts. The chain is built from TRBV5-8 and TRBJ1-5, with TRBD1 matching 9 bases. Germline lookup yields CDR1 SGHTS and CDR2 YDEGEE. V lost 4 bases, J lost 7 bases, and 9 bases stayed unmatched. The CDR3 spans 15 residues. This chain's CDR3 is CASSPRTGVGQPQHF. As DNA, the CDR3 is TGTGCCAGCAGCCCGAGGACAGGGGTAGGACAGCCCCAGCATTTT.

The table lists this clone with a few counts. V is TRBV29-1 and J is TRBJ2-1; TRBD2 agrees at 14 bases. The CDR3 sequence is 16 residues long. With 7 bases clipped from V and 5 bases from J, the junction kept 10 bases outside the gene matches. CDR1 is SQVTM and CDR2 is ANQGSEA in the germline V gene. The DNA of the CDR3 is TGCAGCGCTGATTTGGGACTAGCGGGAGTAGACAATGAGCAGTTCTTC. Protein: CSADLGLAGVDNEQFF.

Concerning this clone: The same CDR3 is also encoded by other DNA sequences in this sample. The V gene is TRBV11-2, the J gene TRBJ1-5, with 8 bases lining up with TRBD1. The CDR3 sequence is 14 residues long. CDR1 SGHAT and CDR2 FQNNGV come from the germline V gene. With 4 bases clipped from V and 4 bases from J, the junction kept 3 bases outside the gene matches. The CDR3 sequence: CASSSDRANQPQHF. The DNA for the CDR3 is TGTGCCAGCAGCTCGGACAGGGCAAATCAGCCCCAGCATTTT.

This sequence joins TRBV7-9 and TRBJ2-7; 10 bases map to TRBD2. V dropped 1 base and J dropped 5; count of bases not matched to a gene: 5. The CDR3 covers 15 residues. Germline CDR1 SEHNR, CDR2 FQNEAQ (reference sequence). The CDR3 protein is CASSLVLAGANEQYF. The CDR3 region has the DNA TGTGCCAGCAGCTTAGTCCTAGCGGGAGCTAACGAGCAGTACTTC.

This clone was seen more than once but under ten times. The rearrangement links TRBV5-4 to TRBJ2-1; a weak D match, TRBD1 (6 bases). This CDR3 has 16 residues. CDR1 is SGHNT, CDR2 YYREEE, per germline (reference sequence). The germline V and J ends were trimmed by 4 bases and 0 bases, with 14 bases remaining between them. CDR3 nucleotide sequence: TGTGCCAGCAGCCAAAGGACAGCGGTCTCCTACAATGAGCAGTTCTTC. This sequence encodes CASSQRTAVSYNEQFF.

Only a few counts were recorded for this clone. The genes are TRBV29-1 and TRBJ2-1, with D perhaps TRBD2 (5 bases). Trimming pared 8 bases from V and 9 bases from J, leaving 23 bases between. CDR3 length: 14 amino acids. The V gene's germline CDR1 is SQVTM and CDR2 ANQGSEA. The CDR3 sequence: CSLLPGREKGEQFF. The CDR3 nucleotides read TGCAGCTTGCTCCCGGGAAGGGAGAAGGGTGAGCAGTTCTTC.

This chain connects TRBV11-2 to TRBJ2-3; D not certain. The germline gives CDR1 SGHAT, CDR2 FQNNGV. The CDR3 consists of 13 residues. V lost 6 bases to trimming and J lost 9 bases, with 16 bases between them. The CDR3 bases are TGTGCCAGCAGATTCGTTTGGGGTAGCACGCAGTATTTT. Amino acid sequence: CASRFVWGSTQYF.

The rearrangement uses TRBV2 and TRBJ2-7; D is perhaps TRBD1 or TRBD2 (7 bases each). The CDR3 covers 16 residues. V gave up 5 bases and J gave up 2 bases, with 19 bases separating them. CDR1 SNHLY and CDR2 FYNNEI come from the germline V gene. The CDR3 nucleotides are TGTGCCAGCAGTTGGGAGGGGGCGGGAGCGACCTACGAGCAGTACTTC. It specifies CASSWEGAGATYEQYF.

This clone was counted between two and nine times. This chain uses TRBV4-1 with TRBJ1-4, with D perhaps TRBD1 (6 bases). V shed 4 bases and J shed 4 bases, with 16 bases lying between them. Germline assignment: CDR1 MGHRA and CDR2 YSYEKL. CDR3 length: 16 amino acids. The CDR3 loop is CASSPPLTGNNEKLFF. CDR3 nucleotides: TGCGCCAGCAGCCCCCCCCTGACAGGCAATAATGAAAAACTGTTTTTT.

Only a few counts were recorded for this clone. This chain links TRBV7-9 with TRBJ2-2, with 12 bases aligning to TRBD2. The CDR3 covers 15 residues. The V segment lost 4 bases and the J segment 6 bases; nucleotides outside the gene matches: 3. Germline V gene lookup returns CDR1 SEHNR and CDR2 FQNEAQ (reference sequence). The CDR3 DNA reads as TGTGCCAGCAGCTCCGGGACTAGCGGGTCCGGGGAGCTGTTTTTT. Its translation is CASSSGTSGSGELFF.

This clone appeared a single time. The V gene is TRBV4-2, the J gene TRBJ2-1; the match to TRBD2 covers 10 bases. Per germline, CDR1 LGHNA and CDR2 YNFKEQ. The CDR3 contains 15 residues. Trimming at V came to 4 bases and at J to 2 bases, leaving 2 bases not matched to a gene. The CDR3 DNA reads TGTGCCAGCAGCCGAGCGGGAGGGACCTACAATGAGCAGTTCTTC. Protein sequence: CASSRAGGTYNEQFF.

The rearrangement links TRBV30 to TRBJ2-7, with 11 positions matching TRBD1. The CDR3 length is 16 residues. Germline values: CDR1 GTSNPN, CDR2 SVGIG (reference sequence). Unmatched junction bases numbered 11, after V lost 4 bases and J lost 3 bases. The CDR3 DNA follows: TGTGCCTGGACCAGAGGAGGACAGGGGGCACACTACGAGCAGTACTTC. Translation: CAWTRGGQGAHYEQYF.

The chain uses TRBV29-1 and TRBJ2-2; D call uncertain. The germline V gene has CDR1 SQVTM and CDR2 ANQGSEA. The CDR3 is 11 amino acids. V lost 6 bases to trimming and J lost 6 bases, with 8 bases between them. The CDR3 sequence is CSVLEPGELFF. DNA of the CDR3: TGCAGCGTCCTTGAGCCCGGGGAGCTGTTTTTT.

The rearrangement links TRBV30 to TRBJ2-3, with 14 bases fitting TRBD2. CDR1 GTSNPN and CDR2 SVGIG come from the germline V gene (reference sequence). The V and J ends lost 5 bases and 6 bases, in that order; junction bases with no gene match: 10. There are 16 residues in the CDR3. The CDR3 reads CAWAGLAGGWGDTQYF. DNA for the CDR3: TGTGCCTGGGCCGGACTAGCGGGAGGTTGGGGTGATACGCAGTATTTT.

The chain couples TRBV12-5 to TRBJ2-2; the D is unclear. The germline V gene has CDR1 LGHNT and CDR2 FRNRAP. This CDR3 has 15 residues. Trimming stripped 9 bases from V and 4 bases from J, with 18 bases between. CDR3 in DNA: TGTGCTAGCGGTATCGGAGAGGTCGGCACCGGGGAGCTGTTTTTT. Translated, it gives CASGIGEVGTGELFF.

CDR3 residues: CASGDSARQETQYF. The CDR3 DNA reads as TGTGCCAGCGGAGACAGTGCCCGCCAAGAGACCCAGTACTTC. This chain links TRBV2 with TRBJ2-5, with D possibly TRBD1 on 5 matching bases. V lost 8 bases and J 1 base, leaving 14 bases between the germline ends. This CDR3 spans 14 amino acids. Germline loops: CDR1 SNHLY, CDR2 FYNNEI.

The chain links TRBV30 to TRBJ1-5; possibly TRBD1 for D (5 bases). The ends were cut back, 2 bases at V and 6 bases at J, with 8 bases in the middle. Looked up from germline, CDR1 is GTSNPN and CDR2 is SVGIG (reference sequence). This CDR3 has 12 residues. The CDR3, as DNA: TGTGCCTGGAGTAGGGGAGGTCAGCCCCAGCATTTT. As protein: CAWSRGGQPQHF.

This sequence joins TRBV7-9 and TRBJ2-6; no definite D call. The V gene's germline CDR1 is SEHNR and CDR2 FQNEAQ (reference sequence). V was shortened by 1 base and J by 4 bases, with 5 bases between the two germline ends. This CDR3 has 14 amino acids. The CDR3 loop is CASSLGSGANVLTF. Here the CDR3 DNA reads TGTGCCAGCAGCTTAGGGTCAGGGGCCAACGTCCTGACTTTC.